This TCR beta chain was obtained from a study of blood T cell repertoires in COVID-19. Whole-study context: Specimens from acute and convalescent COVID-19 originated in the United States, Italy and Spain. T cells, B-cell-depleted T cells, or PBMCs provided the cDNA or gDNA that served as material.

Per the original methods: Amplified reference gene primers provided the basis for estimating nucleated cell counts. Some clones are missing from TCRdb's copy, which holds only in-frame ones; the method was immunoSEQ multiplex PCR. D and trimming come from the DNA, and the V and J calls and clone size come from that table. Altogether approximately 91,000 clones are present, approximately 80% being singletons, with the ten largest covering around 7%. This clone occurred once. The source material was peripheral blood. The receptor's source is a man between 65 and 85 years old with acute or convalescent COVID-19.

CDR3 amino acids: CASTLGYEQYF. CDR3 nucleotides: TGTGCCAGCACCCTAGGCTACGAGCAGTACTTC. This rearrangement joins TRBV12-3 or TRBV12-4 to TRBJ2-7; the D is unclear. CDR3 length: 11 amino acids. V shed 7 bases and J shed 3 bases, with 7 bases lying between them.